This TCR beta chain was profiled in a study of blood T cell repertoires in COVID-19. Looking at the study overall: COVID-19 samples, acute and convalescent, were from the United States, Italy and Spain.

This CDR3 is built from 14 residues. From germline, CDR1 is LGHDT and CDR2 YNNKEL (reference sequence). The J segment lost 5 bases and the V segment lost 1 base, leaving 4 bases of the junction unmatched. Libraries were prepared by immunoSEQ multiplex PCR; TCRdb keeps only in-frame clonotypes and omits some of them. The table shows under 85,000 clones, with approximately 83% occurring only once. The sequence derives from a man aged 40-49 years with COVID-19, enrolled during active disease. The chain uses TRBV3-1 (or the pseudogene TRBV3-2) and TRBJ2-5, with 7 bases fitting TRBD2. The sequenced material came from peripheral blood. In DNA, the CDR3 is TGTGCCAGCAGCCAAGGGGTGGGAGGGGAGACCCAGTACTTC. Translating gives CASSQGVGGETQYF.